This T cell receptor (beta chain) was captured in a study of cytomegalovirus exposure and HLA in healthy donors (dated by TCRdb to about 2017). General notes on the study: According to an earlier analysis of a few hundred of the donors, about 190 million T cells yielded roughly 110 million unique TCR beta sequences and approximately 300 Gb of sequence data. An early release covering about 600 HLA-typed donors comprised about 310 gigabases of sequencing data and tens of millions of unique TCR sequences. The genetic ancestry cluster associated with self-reported Caucasian donors included 80% to 90% of the roughly 380 genotyped donors. The study aimed to test whether signatures of past pathogen exposure could be identified by cataloging public T cell receptors. The study used immunosequencing to profile the T cell repertoires of approximately 650 subjects and linked those repertoires to cytomegalovirus serostatus. Besides the first cohort of some 670 subjects, a separate validation cohort made up of 120 different subjects was used. High-throughput TCR immunosequencing, statistical association of individual TCRs with disease status, and machine learning were combined to predict cytomegalovirus infection status. A later analysis re-analyzed previously published TCR beta repertoires from 500 to 700 donors and added high-resolution HLA genotyping to study TCR occurrence patterns. Rather than using new phenotypic data, the later analysis identified candidate immune exposures from TCR beta sequences and from how often those sequences occurred across donors. In an earlier analysis of 500 to 650 of the donors, high-throughput TCR beta sequencing was used to judge whether each TCR beta V gene segment behaved as functional or pseudogenic. Donor age, sex, ethnicity and CMV serostatus were compiled alongside the repertoire data. Genome-wide SNP genotypes for about 55% of the roughly 670 donors were used in a later genetic analysis, which treated that subset as a discovery cohort. All discovery cohort repertoires had been generated using a single sequencing platform. HLA typing covered class I and class II loci at four-digit resolution. The number of typed donors differed by locus: about 620-640 for A, B, C, DRB1 and DQB1; some 540 for DQA1; approximately 610 for DPA1; and roughly 450 for DPB1. A few DR-DQ haplotypes were treated as single units for association and clustering because of strong linkage in the cohort. On average, over 200,000 unique TCR beta nucleotide sequences were sequenced per donor among a few hundred genotyped donors of the cohort, with 15% to 20% of those sequences being non-productive. What the research found in general, with its limitations: Correlated functional status among segregating V segments might reflect linkage disequilibrium, but an unknown experimental factor could not be ruled out. A further reported finding was that TCR beta sequences accurately predicted the HLA-A and HLA-B alleles for most subjects in the first cohort. Because HLA typing was unavailable for some donors at each locus, only the typed subset was used in association tests. In this cohort, only TCR beta chains were sequenced, and detectable features were limited by the absence of alpha or paired-chain data. The study listed 150 to 200 TCR beta chains as associated with cytomegalovirus. An earlier analysis of approximately 570 of the donors showed that most TCR beta V segments appeared in productive rearrangements either about 87% or about 30% of the time, which broadly matched IMGT annotations. According to a later genetic analysis, donors in an Asian-associated ancestry cluster had fewer N-insertions in productive TCRs than the approximately 700-donor mean. A later analysis found that TCR association rates varied across HLA loci, with DRB1 alleles showing the most associated TCRs and HLA-C alleles the fewest. Because the 87-base-pair reads could not distinguish some IMGT-functional V segments, including TRBV6-2 and TRBV6-3, those segments were excluded. A cluster of highly shared sequence variants was judged likely to be a technical artifact of the sequencing pipeline. The only immune exposure information available for the cohort was CMV serostatus. An association between a missense DCLRE1C variant and V-gene and J-gene trimming of TCR beta chains was found in a later genetic analysis and replicated in an independent cohort. In a later analysis, most CMV-associated TCR beta chains were found to appear HLA-restricted, with HLA associations seemingly driven largely by CMV exposure. The classifier was reported to diagnose cytomegalovirus status with high specificity and sensitivity in both the original cohort and the validation cohort. In a later analysis, HLA-associated TCR beta chains showed more clonal expansion and lower generation probabilities than non-associated chains that were equally common. The presence/absence analyses assumed that sequencing depth was roughly uniform across donors, and that assumption may not be true. Strong co-occurrence of HLA alleles, especially DR and DQ, made assigning TCR associations to individual alleles difficult. Most TCR sequences were observed very rarely across donors, whereas some public TCRs were present in many individuals. In a later analysis, several top co-occurrence clusters were reported to appear linked to parvovirus B19, influenza, CMV and Epstein-Barr virus. The authors suggested that the approach could potentially be generalized to other disease states and immunological phenotypes. In a later analysis, around 15,000 TCR beta sequences were associated with specific HLA alleles at a false discovery rate of 0.05. The earlier analysis of some 540 of the donors excluded some 15 rarely observed V segments, including chromosome 9 orphons, because counts were too low. A few of the identified cytomegalovirus-associated TCR beta chains were confirmed in vitro to be specific for cytomegalovirus antigens.

The method behind the library was the immunoSEQ multiplex PCR assay. A mixture of 60 forward primers for TCR Vbeta segments and 13 reverse primers for TCR Jbeta segments was used in the multiplex PCR. The CDR3 region of rearranged TCR beta genes was amplified from genomic DNA by a multiplex PCR assay. The amplified TCR beta libraries were sequenced on the Illumina HiSeq System as 87-base-pair reads. Under the source paper's analysis protocol: A later analysis counted 75 million to 100 million unique TCR beta chains across the 500 to 850 repertoires, and some 12 million of these chains were shared by at least two donors. To remove PCR and sequencing errors, raw reads were error-corrected and collapsed into unique sequences using a nearest-neighbor algorithm that merged closely related sequences. CDR3 sequences were aligned to IMGT reference sequences to assign V, D and J gene segments. For a sequence to be retained, a match of at least six nucleotides to both a V gene segment and a J gene segment was required. A rearrangement was called productive if the CDR3 had no stop codons and remained in frame with V and J, and every other rearrangement was called non-productive. Following IMGT convention, CDR3 was defined as the stretch from the second conserved V-encoded cysteine up to the conserved J-encoded phenylalanine. In an earlier analysis of around 570 of the donors, sequences lacking an unambiguous match to a single V gene segment were excluded. An earlier analysis of roughly 590 of the donors called V segments functional above 56.7% productive rearrangements and segregating when the between-donor standard deviation exceeded 5%. A statistical classification framework was developed to diagnose cytomegalovirus status using the catalog of TCR beta chain sequences. A later analysis assigned V and J genes by comparing TCR nucleotide sequences with IMGT/GENE-DB human TR gene sequences. The TCRdist pipeline was used in a later analysis to assign CDR3 sequences and most-parsimonious VDJ recombination scenarios. In a later analysis, each TCR beta chain was defined by its CDR3 amino acid sequence together with its V-gene family, and reads without a unique V-gene family were excluded. In a later analysis, fewer than 600 highly shared, low-generation-probability nucleotide sequences were removed to address suspected cross-contamination and a sequencing artifact. A later analysis calculated a clonal expansion index for each public chain from normalized within-repertoire ranks of inferred template counts. Generation probabilities in a later analysis came from a VDJ recombination model fitted to out-of-frame rearrangements, and those results were checked against IGoR. In a later analysis, TCR-TCR, TCR-HLA and TCR-CMV co-occurrence was scored with hypergeometric tests, and a repertoire-size bias correction was applied to TCR pairs. False discovery rates were estimated in a later analysis by permuting HLA or CMV assignments 20 times. In a later analysis, co-occurring TCRs were grouped using DBSCAN, with TCRdist sequence similarity added in when clustering inside HLA-allele-positive subsets. Co-occurrence clustering excluded repertoires with fewer than 30,000 or more than 120,000 public chains, plus five with anomalous nucleotide sharing. TCRdb limited this immuneACCESS table to in-frame rearrangements with V and J called. A share of clones is missing; checked studies link under half to unresolved V genes, and the rest is unexplained. That table supplies the V and J calls and clone size; D and trimming were determined from the DNA. The sample data list 160,000 or so clones, and approximately 86% of these were observed just once. Over 1.5% of the sample is held by the ten biggest clonotypes.

The cohort was made up of around 720 healthy bone marrow donors. Cohort members were all nominally healthy when sampled, although unrecorded immune exposures were likely present. The donor tested CMV seronegative, placing the donor among the 300 to 400 seronegative members of the cohort. Every donor gave a peripheral blood sample, and the peripheral blood mononuclear cells from that sample were used for TCR beta sequencing. Genomic DNA extraction from the blood cell samples was performed with the Qiagen DNeasy Blood Extraction Kit. The CDR3, from cysteine to phenylalanine, totals 18 residues. Only CDR3 DNA remains: 54 bases, in frame from the first base. CDR1 and CDR2 are drawn from the germline V gene: MRHNA, SNTAGT. V loses 2 bases at its end and J loses 0 bases; junction bases beyond the gene matches: 6. This clone was detected once. It has no known antigen specificity. Per-base quality was not reported, and no clone a single base away is much larger than it.

The sample taken for sequencing was PBMCs. The TCR comes from a young woman in good health and CMV-seronegative. This receptor chain uses TRBV6-4 and TRBJ2-6; TRBD1 lines up with 8 middle nucleotides. The DNA sequence reads TGTGCCAGCAGTGACAGGCGACAGGGGTACTCTGGGGCCAACGTCCTGACTTTC. Translated, this is CASSDRRQGYSGANVLTF.